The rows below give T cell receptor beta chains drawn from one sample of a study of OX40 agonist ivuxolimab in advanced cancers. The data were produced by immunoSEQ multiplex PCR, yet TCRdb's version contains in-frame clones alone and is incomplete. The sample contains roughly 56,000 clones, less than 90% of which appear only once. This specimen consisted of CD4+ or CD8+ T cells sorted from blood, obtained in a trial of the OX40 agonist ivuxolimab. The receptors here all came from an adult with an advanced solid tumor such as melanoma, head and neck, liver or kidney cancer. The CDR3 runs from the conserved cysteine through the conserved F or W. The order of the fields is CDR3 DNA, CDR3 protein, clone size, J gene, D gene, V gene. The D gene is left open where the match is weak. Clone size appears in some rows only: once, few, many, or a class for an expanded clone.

TGTGCCTGGAGTGTACGAAGGCGCGGGTCGCAAGAGACCCAGTACTTC	CAWSVRRRGSQETQYF	-	TRBJ2-5	-	TRBV30
TGTGCCACCTCGCCCTCCTTTTATAATTCACCCCTCCACTTT	CATSPSFYNSPLHF	-	TRBJ1-6	-	TRBV5-6
TGTGCCAGCAGTGTATCGGGGGGGTCCGGCTACGAGCAGTACTTC	CASSVSGGSGYEQYF	-	TRBJ2-7	TRBD2	TRBV2
TGTGCCAGCAGTATAGCGGGAGATCCAAGGTATGAGCAGTTCTTC	CASSIAGDPRYEQFF	once	TRBJ2-1	TRBD2	TRBV7-8
TGTGCCAGCAGCTCAATGACAGGGCCTAGCACAGATACGCAGTATTTT	CASSSMTGPSTDTQYF	-	TRBJ2-3	TRBD1	TRBV5-4
TGTGCCAGCAGCTTAGACAGGGGGCGGCAGTACTTC	CASSLDRGRQYF	-	TRBJ2-7	TRBD1	TRBV11-3
TGTGCCAGTAGTCGGAAGGGAGAAGGCACTGAAGCTTTCTTT	CASSRKGEGTEAFF	-	TRBJ1-1	-	TRBV19
TGTGCCAGATGGACACCGGCCTACAATGGGCAGTTCTTC	CARWTPAYNGQFF	-	TRBJ2-1	-	TRBV21-1
TGTGCCAGCAGTGAATCTCGCCTAGCGGTTGGAACAGATACGCAGTATTTT	CASSESRLAVGTDTQYF	-	TRBJ2-3	TRBD2	TRBV25-1
TGCAGCGTGGGGACAGCGAATAATGAAAAACTGTTTTTT	CSVGTANNEKLFF	-	TRBJ1-4	TRBD1	TRBV29-1
TGTGCCAGCAGCTTGGGGACAATTAGCAATCAGCCCCAGCATTTT	CASSLGTISNQPQHF	medium-sized	TRBJ1-5	-	TRBV5-5
TGTGCCAGTTATGGAGGGACGGGATTATACAATGAGCAGTTCTTC	CASYGGTGLYNEQFF	once	TRBJ2-1	-	TRBV19
TGTGCCAGCAGTTACTCGGCACTAGCGGGCTACTACGAGCAGTACTTC	CASSYSALAGYYEQYF	-	TRBJ2-7	TRBD2	TRBV6-5
TGTGCCAGCAGCCCCCACGGCGTCGATGACACCGGGGAGCTGTTTTTT	CASSPHGVDDTGELFF	-	TRBJ2-2	-	TRBV7-8
TGTGCCAGCAGCACGCGAGCGGGGGATGGCTACACCTTC	CASSTRAGDGYTF	-	TRBJ1-2	-	TRBV11-3
TGTGCAAACCGGAGACAGGTGGTTTCCTACAATGAGCAGTTCTTC	CANRRQVVSYNEQFF	-	TRBJ2-1	-	TRBV5-7
TGTGCCAGCAGCCCTGGACAATACAGCTCCTACAATGAGCAGTTCTTC	CASSPGQYSSYNEQFF	-	TRBJ2-1	-	TRBV7-9
TGTGCCAGCAGCACCCGGACAGGTTCGAACTATGGCTACACCTTC	CASSTRTGSNYGYTF	-	TRBJ1-2	TRBD1	TRBV9
TGTGCCAGCTCACTAGGGACAGGGGTTGCCTCTGAAGCTTTCTTT	CASSLGTGVASEAFF	-	TRBJ1-1	TRBD1	TRBV18
TGTGCCACCAGCAGGTTTGCGCAGCCCGGAAACACCATATATTTT	CATSRFAQPGNTIYF	-	TRBJ1-3	-	TRBV15
TGTGCCAGCAGTTACGATCTAGCGGGGAATGAGCAGTTCTTC	CASSYDLAGNEQFF	-	TRBJ2-1	TRBD2	TRBV6-6
TGTGCCAGCAGAACCGACAGTTCCTACGAGCAGTACTTC	CASRTDSSYEQYF	-	TRBJ2-7	-	TRBV6-6
TGTGCCATCAGTCCCTCGGGGGCGAGCGGGGGAGATACGCAGTATTTT	CAISPSGASGGDTQYF	-	TRBJ2-3	TRBD2	TRBV10-3
TGTGCCAGTAGTATGAAGGAGGGATCACCCCTCCACTTT	CASSMKEGSPLHF	-	TRBJ1-6	-	TRBV19
TGTGCCATCAGGGAGACACTTTTGAGCTATGGCTACACCTTC	CAIRETLLSYGYTF	-	TRBJ1-2	-	TRBV10-3
TGTGCCAGCAGCTTAGTCCCGACAGGCTCCTACGAGCAGTACTTC	CASSLVPTGSYEQYF	-	TRBJ2-7	-	TRBV11-2
TGTGCCAGCAGTTCTCAGATGAACTATGGCTACACCTTC	CASSSQMNYGYTF	few	TRBJ1-2	-	TRBV7-2
TGTGCCAGAAGCTTGTGGGCTAGCGGGACGCAAGAGACCCAGTACTTC	CARSLWASGTQETQYF	-	TRBJ2-5	TRBD2	TRBV5-3
TGTGCCAGCAGTTTCATTCCTTCCTACGAGCAGTACTTC	CASSFIPSYEQYF	-	TRBJ2-7	-	TRBV27
TGTGCCAGCGTAGGAGGGGGATCTGGAAACACCATATATTTT	CASVGGGSGNTIYF	once	TRBJ1-3	-	TRBV28
TGCAGCGCAAGTACAGGGGGCATCTCCGGGGAGCTGTTTTTT	CSASTGGISGELFF	-	TRBJ2-2	TRBD1	TRBV29-1
TGTGCCAGCAGTGAAATGGGGGAGGGCGGGTCGGATACGCAGTATTTT	CASSEMGEGGSDTQYF	-	TRBJ2-3	TRBD2	TRBV2
TGTGCCAGCAGTTTAGGTGGCTCCTACAATGAGCAGTTCTTC	CASSLGGSYNEQFF	-	TRBJ2-1	-	TRBV27
TGTGCCACCAGCAGAGAGAGTGGAGAGCAGTACTTC	CATSRESGEQYF	once	TRBJ2-7	-	TRBV15
TGTGCCAGCAGCCGCAGGGACCGGACAGGGTATGGCTACACCTTC	CASSRRDRTGYGYTF	-	TRBJ1-2	TRBD1	TRBV7-8
TGCAGCGTTGCTCGGCTAGCGACCTACAATGAGCAGTTCTTC	CSVARLATYNEQFF	-	TRBJ2-1	-	TRBV29-1
TGTGCCAGCAGCTTGCAGGGGGCGGGAAACACCATATATTTT	CASSLQGAGNTIYF	-	TRBJ1-3	TRBD1	TRBV5-6
TGCAGCGTGGCGACAGGGACAGACTACGAGCAGTACTTC	CSVATGTDYEQYF	-	TRBJ2-7	TRBD1	TRBV29-1
TGTGCCAGCAGCGTAGTTGAGACCCAGTACTTC	CASSVVETQYF	once	TRBJ2-5	-	TRBV7-2
TGTGCCAGCAGCTCCGGACAGGGGGTTTACAATGAGCAGTTCTTC	CASSSGQGVYNEQFF	-	TRBJ2-1	TRBD1	TRBV9
TGTGCCAGCAGCTTAGAACTAGCGGCCGCTAGCACAGATACGCAGTATTTT	CASSLELAAASTDTQYF	-	TRBJ2-3	TRBD2	TRBV7-2
TGTGCCAGCAGCTATTTGTTCGGGGGCCATGGGACCCAGTACTTC	CASSYLFGGHGTQYF	-	TRBJ2-5	-	TRBV7-9
TGTGCCAGCAGCACTAATCAGCCCCAGCATTTT	CASSTNQPQHF	-	TRBJ1-5	-	TRBV28
TGTGCCAGCAGCTTACAGTTGAATGAGCAGTTCTTC	CASSLQLNEQFF	-	TRBJ2-1	-	TRBV11-2
TGTGCCAGCGAGACCACAACTAGCACAGATACGCAGTATTTT	CASETTTSTDTQYF	-	TRBJ2-3	-	TRBV6-6
TGTGCCTCCGGTATGAACACTGAAGCTTTCTTT	CASGMNTEAFF	-	TRBJ1-1	-	TRBV10-3
TGTGCCAGCAGCTTCGGGACAGGGGTGAACGGTGAGCAGTTCTTC	CASSFGTGVNGEQFF	-	TRBJ2-1	TRBD1	TRBV5-6